This T cell receptor beta chain is drawn from a study of technical replicates of blood from several donors (dated by TCRdb to about 2017). Library prep was done by the immunoSEQ multiplex PCR assay. The source is immuneACCESS, and TCRdb retained only in-frame sequences with V and J called. Part of the clones is not carried over; for the studies checked, unresolved V genes explain less than half of this, and the remainder is unexplained. The sample profile shows some 70,000 clones; less than 97% of them were found once. The ten most abundant clones make up about 0.25% of the sample. Via the germline V gene, CDR1 is MNHEY and CDR2 SVGAGI. From its cysteine to its phenylalanine, the CDR3 spans 14 amino acids. Only the CDR3 DNA is retained, 42 bases long and in frame from the first base. Relative to germline, V is 4 bases shorter and J is 3 bases shorter, with 12 bases between their ends. On this clone itself: No cognate antigen has been identified for it. No base quality values were provided; no much bigger clone lies one nucleotide off.

Sample: T cells isolated from PBMCs. The origin of this receptor is a human donor in good health. The V gene is TRBV6-5 and the J gene is TRBJ1-2; a tentative D call is TRBD1 (5 bases match). The nucleotide sequence is TGTGCCAGCAGTTTCCGGGGGAACGACTATGGCTACACCTTC. This is translated as CASSFRGNDYGYTF.